The T cell receptor beta chain under discussion was sequenced for a study of cytomegalovirus exposure and HLA in healthy donors. Germline assignment: CDR1 MNHNS and CDR2 SASEGT. The CDR3 totals 15 residues. Trimming cost V 3 bases and J 1 base, with 13 bases left between them. The data were produced by immunoSEQ multiplex PCR, yet TCRdb's version contains in-frame clones alone and is incomplete. The sample yields approximately 200,000 clones, around four fifths seen once. The source material was PBMCs. The clonotype originates from a young man in good health and CMV-seropositive. The V gene is TRBV6-1, the J gene TRBJ2-7; D perhaps matches TRBD2 (6 bases). DNA of the CDR3: TGTGCCAGCAGTGACCCGGCTAGCGTATCCTACGAGCAGTACTTC. Its protein product is CASSDPASVSYEQYF.